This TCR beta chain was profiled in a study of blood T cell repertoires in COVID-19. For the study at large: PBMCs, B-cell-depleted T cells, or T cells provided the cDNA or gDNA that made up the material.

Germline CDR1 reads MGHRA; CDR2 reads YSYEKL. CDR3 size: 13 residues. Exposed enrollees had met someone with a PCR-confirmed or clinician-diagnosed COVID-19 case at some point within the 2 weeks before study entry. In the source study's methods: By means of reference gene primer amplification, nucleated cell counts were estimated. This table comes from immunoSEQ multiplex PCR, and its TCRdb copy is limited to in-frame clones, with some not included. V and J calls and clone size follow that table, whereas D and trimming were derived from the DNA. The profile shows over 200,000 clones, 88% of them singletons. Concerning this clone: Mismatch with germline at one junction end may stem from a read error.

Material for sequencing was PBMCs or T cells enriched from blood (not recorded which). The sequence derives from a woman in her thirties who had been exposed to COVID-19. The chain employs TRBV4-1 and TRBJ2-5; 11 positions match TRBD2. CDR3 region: CAGSLAGGETQYF. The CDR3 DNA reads TGCGCCGGCAGTCTAGCGGGAGGAGAGACCCAGTACTTC.